The 6 T cell receptor beta chains given below trace back to one sample, sequenced in a study of shared clonotypes between healthy human individuals. Positively selected for CCR7, the CD45RO-negative cells used as naive CD8 cells excluded terminally differentiated effector memory CD45RA+ cells. Clones were sequenced by immunoSEQ multiplex PCR, and TCRdb holds only the in-frame ones, with some missing. The sample consists of some 2,000,000 clones, less than 95% of them appearing once. Material: naive CD8+ T cells sorted from blood. The receptors derive from a man younger than 35 in good health.

This clone was recorded only once. This rearrangement joins TRBV4-1 to TRBJ2-7, with D unclear. Germline V CDR1 and CDR2: MGHRA, YSYEKL. The CDR3 covers 13 residues. V was cut by 4 bases and J by 2 bases, with 9 bases left in between. CDR3 sequence reads: CASSPSDTYEQYF. The DNA for the CDR3 is TGCGCCAGCAGCCCTTCTGACACCTACGAGCAGTACTTC.

The gene calls are TRBV14 and TRBJ2-5; 7 nucleotides match TRBD2. Trimming at V came to 3 bases and at J to 0 bases, leaving 4 bases not matched to a gene. The germline gives CDR1 SGHDN, CDR2 FVKESK. The CDR3 has 15 residues. CDR3 residues: CASSHSLADQETQYF. The CDR3 nucleotides read TGTGCCAGCAGCCACTCCCTAGCGGACCAAGAGACCCAGTACTTC.

This clone has more than one count but fewer than ten. V is TRBV10-3 and J is TRBJ1-6; D perhaps matches TRBD1 (5 bases). Germline CDR1 and CDR2: ENHRY and SYGVKD. The CDR3 consists of 14 residues. The ends were cut back, 3 bases at V and 7 bases at J, with 10 bases in the middle. The CDR3 DNA is TGTGCCATCAGTGATGAGGACACAAATTCACCCCTCCACTTT. It specifies CAISDEDTNSPLHF.

The V call is TRBV25-1, the J call TRBJ2-7; 7 bases match TRBD2. After removal of 3 bases from V and 2 bases from J, the junction contained 1 base not matched to a gene. Germline CDR1 and CDR2: MGHDK and SYGVNS. The CDR3 extends over 13 amino acids. The CDR3 sequence: CASSEGGTYEQYF. In DNA, the CDR3 is TGTGCCAGCAGTGAGGGAGGGACCTACGAGCAGTACTTC.

V and J are TRBV6-6 and TRBJ1-6; the D gene is possibly TRBD1 (5 bases). The CDR3 runs to 13 residues. V was shortened by 7 bases and J by 7 bases, with 11 bases between the two germline ends. The germline gives CDR1 MNHNY, CDR2 SVGAGI (reference sequence). CDR3 sequence: CASNRGENSPLHF. DNA for the CDR3: TGTGCCAGCAACAGAGGGGAGAATTCACCCCTCCACTTT.

The chain employs TRBV6-6 and TRBJ1-1; 7 nucleotides line up with TRBD1. The CDR3 totals 13 residues. In germline, CDR1 is MNHNY, CDR2 SVGAGI (reference sequence). J lost 12 bases, V lost 2 bases, and 9 bases had no gene match. Here the CDR3 reads CASSYESDRETFF. The CDR3 DNA sequence: TGTGCCAGCAGTTACGAGAGCGACAGGGAAACTTTCTTT.